One and the same sample provided the 23 T cell receptor beta chains below, sequenced in a study of T cells after yellow fever vaccination. MiXCR, run by TCRdb on the 5' RACE reads, gives a single entry per CDR3 protein. The sample records approximately 27,000 distinct CDR3 sequences, about 5.5% being singletons. Sequenced here: PBMCs, either bulk or a sorted T-cell subset (CD4+, CD8+, memory, or dextramer-sorted; not recorded which), sampled 15 days after the yellow fever booster vaccination. These receptors were obtained from a young man who received the YFV17D yellow fever vaccine.

This clonotype was seen many times. V gene TRBV7-9 combines with J gene TRBJ1-2; 8 bases match TRBD1. The CDR3 has 15 residues. V shed 7 bases, J shed 4 bases, and the junction held 11 bases outside the gene matches. Germline V gene sequence: CDR1 SEHNR, CDR2 FQNEAQ (reference sequence). The CDR3 here is CASTLGGRGPYGYTF. The CDR3 DNA follows: TGTGCCAGCACCCTGGGGGGCAGGGGGCCCTATGGCTACACCTTC.

There are many counts of this clonotype. This chain uses TRBV20-1 with TRBJ1-1, with TRBD1 matching 11 bases. Per germline, CDR1 DFQATT and CDR2 SNEGSKA (reference sequence). The CDR3 consists of 15 residues. Germline trimming cut 3 bases from V and 0 bases from J; bases unmatched to any gene: 3. CDR3 DNA sequence: TGCAGTGCTAGTTGGACAGGGGGCATGAACACTGAAGCTTTCTTT. Its protein product is CSASWTGGMNTEAFF.

This clonotype is medium-sized in the sample. The chain uses TRBV6-2 or TRBV6-3 and TRBJ2-2, with TRBD2 identical over 9 bases. Trimming cost V 2 bases and J 4 bases; bases outside gene matches: 5. This CDR3 comprises 16 residues. CDR1 and CDR2 from the germline V gene are MNHEY and SVGEGT. CDR3 DNA sequence: TGTGCCAGCAGTTACCCTAGCGGGATGCCCACCGGGGAGCTGTTTTTT. It is translated as CASSYPSGMPTGELFF.

The table lists this clonotype with many counts. V is TRBV27 and J is TRBJ2-5; D gene ambiguous. CDR1 and CDR2 (germline): MNHEY, SMNVEV (reference sequence). Trimming removed 6 bases from V and 1 base from J, with 9 bases in between. The CDR3 covers 13 residues. The DNA for the CDR3 is TGTGCCAGCAGATCGTGGGGCCAAGAGACCCAGTACTTC. This translates into CASRSWGQETQYF.

This clonotype was seen at least ten times. This chain joins TRBV6-2 or TRBV6-3 and TRBJ2-1; D unclear. Trimming stripped 0 bases from V and 3 bases from J, with 6 bases between. This CDR3 has 14 residues. Per germline, CDR1 MNHEY and CDR2 SVGEGT. CDR3 in DNA: TGTGCCAGCAGTTACTCCGTTATCTACAATGAGCAGTTCTTC. It specifies CASSYSVIYNEQFF.

Note on this clonotype: This may stem from a read error, because a much larger clone lies one nucleotide away. The CDR3 region is CASSTGRSYQAEAFF. The CDR3 region has the DNA TGTGCCAGTAGTACGGGCAGGAGTTATCAAGCTGAAGCTTTCTTT. This chain joins TRBV19 and TRBJ1-1; D is uncertain. The germline V gene encodes CDR1 LNHDA and CDR2 SQIVND (reference sequence). V was trimmed by 4 bases and J by 6 bases, leaving 18 bases between them. The CDR3 loop spans 15 amino acids.

This clonotype occurred many times. The chain couples TRBV20-1 to TRBJ2-5; perhaps TRBD2 as D (6 bases). Per the germline V gene, CDR1 is DFQATT and CDR2 is SNEGSKA (reference sequence). The CDR3 is 15 residues long. With 0 bases removed from V and 5 bases from J, the gap between germline ends came to 16 bases. CDR3 sequence: CSARDTGVIGETQYF. CDR3 sequence (DNA): TGCAGTGCTAGAGATACGGGGGTAATCGGGGAGACCCAGTACTTC.

This clonotype was recorded many times. V and J are TRBV9 and TRBJ2-3, with 10 bases matching TRBD1. V lost 3 bases to trimming and J lost 3 bases; unmatched junction nucleotides: 4. Germline values: CDR1 SGDLS, CDR2 YYNGEE. This CDR3 has 15 residues. The CDR3 region is CASSGTGGETDTQYF. The CDR3, as DNA: TGTGCCAGCAGCGGGACAGGGGGTGAAACAGATACGCAGTATTTT.

This clonotype was found many times. The CDR3 spells CATSRALGQGAGNTIYF. In nucleotides, the CDR3 is TGTGCCACCAGCAGAGCACTCGGACAGGGCGCTGGAAACACCATATATTTT. The chain links TRBV15 to TRBJ1-3; TRBD1 aligns across 8 bases. The CDR3 runs 17 residues. The germline V gene has CDR1 LNHNV and CDR2 YYDKDF (reference sequence). After removal of 1 base from V and 2 bases from J, the junction contained 7 bases not matched to a gene.

This clonotype was observed many times. The gene calls are TRBV5-1 and TRBJ2-7; 9 bases align to TRBD1. This CDR3 contains 15 residues. Losses at the gene ends were 1 base for V and 5 bases for J; bases not matched to a gene: 7. The germline CDR1 and CDR2 sequences are SGHRS and YFSETQ. The CDR3 DNA is TGCGCCAGCAGCTTGCCGGGACAGGGTCCCCACGAGCAGTACTTC. Translation gives CASSLPGQGPHEQYF.

The chain uses TRBV6-2 or TRBV6-3 and TRBJ2-1; D remains unclear. The CDR3 totals 14 residues. Germline V gives CDR1 MNHEY, CDR2 SVGEGT. The germline V and J ends were trimmed by 6 bases and 8 bases, with 17 bases remaining between them. CDR3 sequence reads: CASSRRLESYEQFF. The CDR3 DNA reads as TGTGCCAGCAGCCGCCGGTTGGAGTCGTATGAGCAGTTCTTC.

This clonotype has a count of ten or more. The chain uses TRBV6-5 and TRBJ2-3, with 10 bases that match TRBD2. CDR3 length: 18 residues. Germline V CDR1 and CDR2: MNHEY, SVGAGI. Trimming took 5 bases from V and 1 from J; bases not matched to a gene: 12. CDR3 bases: TGTGCCAGCAGTCCCCTAGCGGGAGCTCTTTTCGGCACAGATACGCAGTATTTT. Its protein product is CASSPLAGALFGTDTQYF.

This clonotype was found many times. The chain couples TRBV2 to TRBJ2-7; tentatively, D is TRBD2 (5 bases). Germline lookup yields CDR1 SNHLY and CDR2 FYNNEI. The CDR3 length is 12 residues. The ends were cut back, 6 bases at V and 4 bases at J, with 10 bases in the middle. CDR3 amino acids: CASRLDLYEQYF. The CDR3 DNA reads as TGTGCCAGCAGACTGGACTTATACGAGCAGTACTTC.

This clonotype was observed at least ten times. The chain recombines TRBV5-1 with TRBJ2-3, with D perhaps TRBD2 (5 bases). CDR1 is SGHRS and CDR2 is YFSETQ in the germline V gene. Trimming left V 2 bases short and J 1 base short, with 11 bases between. The CDR3 is made up of 15 amino acids. DNA for the CDR3: TGCGCCAGCAGCTTAGAGGGAGTGGGCACAGATACGCAGTATTTT. Its translation: CASSLEGVGTDTQYF.

This clonotype has a count of ten or more. The V gene is TRBV6-4, the J gene TRBJ2-1, with D perhaps TRBD2 (5 bases). CDR3 length: 14 amino acids. Looked up from germline, CDR1 is MRHNA and CDR2 is SNTAGT. With 0 bases removed from V and 6 bases from J, the gap between germline ends came to 9 bases. The CDR3 DNA follows: TGTGCCAGCAGTGACTCTTGGGAGAGCAATGAGCAGTTCTTC. It encodes CASSDSWESNEQFF.

This clonotype was observed a few times. The CDR3 protein is CASSPFSGRGRDGYTF. The CDR3 DNA follows: TGTGCCAGCAGTCCATTTTCAGGCAGGGGAAGGGATGGCTACACCTTC. V gene TRBV12-3 or TRBV12-4 combines with J gene TRBJ1-2, with TRBD1 as a possible D gene (6 bases). Trimming took 5 bases from V and 6 from J, leaving 22 bases between them. The CDR3 covers 16 residues.

This clonotype was found many times. CDR3 loop: CASSNGQDYEQYF. In DNA, the CDR3 is TGTGCCAGTAGTAACGGACAGGACTACGAGCAGTACTTC. This sequence joins TRBV19 and TRBJ2-7, with 7 positions matching TRBD1. The CDR3 runs 13 residues. V shed 4 bases and J 3 bases; nucleotides not matched to a gene: 3. CDR1 and CDR2 from the germline V gene are LNHDA and SQIVND (reference sequence). Together with reference TRBV19 and TRBJ2-7, the CDR3 gives the full variable domain: DGGITQSPKYLFRKEGQNVTLSCEQNLNHDAMYWYRQDPGQGLRLIYYSQIVNDFQKGDIAEGYSVSREKKESFPLTVTSAQKNPTAFYLCASSNGQDYEQYFGPGTRLTVT.

This clonotype was seen many times. The chain employs TRBV5-1 and TRBJ2-4; D not resolved. The ends were cut back, 0 bases at V and 6 bases at J, with 16 bases in the middle. Germline V CDR1 and CDR2: SGHRS, YFSETQ. The CDR3 length is 16 residues. The CDR3 is CASSLVGRASGNIQYF. The CDR3 DNA follows: TGCGCCAGCAGCTTGGTTGGACGGGCCTCCGGAAACATTCAGTACTTC.

This clonotype showed up many times. This chain links TRBV5-5 with TRBJ2-2; D could derive from TRBD1 or TRBD2 (5 bases each). The V end lost 0 bases, the J end lost 6 bases, and 15 bases lay between the germline ends. The CDR3 has 16 residues. Germline CDR1 is SGHKS and CDR2 is YYEKEE (reference sequence). CDR3 DNA sequence: TGTGCCAGCAGCTTGGAGACCCAGGGAGTTGCCGGGGAGCTGTTTTTT. Protein: CASSLETQGVAGELFF.

At least ten counts were recorded for this clonotype. The J gene is TRBJ2-3, the V gene TRBV15; either TRBD1 or TRBD2 may supply D (5 bases each). Germline loops: CDR1 LNHNV, CDR2 YYDKDF (reference sequence). V was clipped by 6 bases and J by 3 bases, with 19 bases between them. The CDR3 length is 16 residues. The CDR3 DNA reads TGTGCCACCAGTCCGAGGGGACCCCGCAGGACAGATACGCAGTATTTT. Translation gives CATSPRGPRRTDTQYF.

This clonotype was observed at least ten times. The chain joins TRBV27 to TRBJ1-6; a weak D match, TRBD1 (5 bases). The V gene's germline CDR1 is MNHEY and CDR2 SMNVEV (reference sequence). The CDR3 is 16 amino acids. V was trimmed by 3 bases and J by 5 bases, leaving 14 bases between them. The DNA of the CDR3 is TGTGCCAGCAGTTTTCTTGGGGGGTTAAATAATTCACCCCTCCACTTT. Encoded protein: CASSFLGGLNNSPLHF.

This clonotype was detected many times. In nucleotides, the CDR3 is TGTGCCAGCAGTGCCATAAACGAGCAGTACTTC. The encoded protein is CASSAINEQYF. This rearrangement joins TRBV27 to TRBJ2-7; D is unresolved. Trimming removed 5 bases at V and 5 bases at J, with 7 bases between. Per germline, CDR1 MNHEY and CDR2 SMNVEV (reference sequence). This CDR3 comprises 11 residues.

This clonotype was counted at least ten times. The J gene is TRBJ2-6, the V gene TRBV6-2 or TRBV6-3; D call uncertain. The germline V gene has CDR1 MNHEY and CDR2 SVGEGT. The V end was cut by 6 bases, the J end by 2 bases, with 11 bases between. CDR3 length: 15 amino acids. The CDR3 DNA is TGTGCCAGCAGACCCCTCGGACCTGGGGCCAACGTCCTGACTTTC. This sequence encodes CASRPLGPGANVLTF.